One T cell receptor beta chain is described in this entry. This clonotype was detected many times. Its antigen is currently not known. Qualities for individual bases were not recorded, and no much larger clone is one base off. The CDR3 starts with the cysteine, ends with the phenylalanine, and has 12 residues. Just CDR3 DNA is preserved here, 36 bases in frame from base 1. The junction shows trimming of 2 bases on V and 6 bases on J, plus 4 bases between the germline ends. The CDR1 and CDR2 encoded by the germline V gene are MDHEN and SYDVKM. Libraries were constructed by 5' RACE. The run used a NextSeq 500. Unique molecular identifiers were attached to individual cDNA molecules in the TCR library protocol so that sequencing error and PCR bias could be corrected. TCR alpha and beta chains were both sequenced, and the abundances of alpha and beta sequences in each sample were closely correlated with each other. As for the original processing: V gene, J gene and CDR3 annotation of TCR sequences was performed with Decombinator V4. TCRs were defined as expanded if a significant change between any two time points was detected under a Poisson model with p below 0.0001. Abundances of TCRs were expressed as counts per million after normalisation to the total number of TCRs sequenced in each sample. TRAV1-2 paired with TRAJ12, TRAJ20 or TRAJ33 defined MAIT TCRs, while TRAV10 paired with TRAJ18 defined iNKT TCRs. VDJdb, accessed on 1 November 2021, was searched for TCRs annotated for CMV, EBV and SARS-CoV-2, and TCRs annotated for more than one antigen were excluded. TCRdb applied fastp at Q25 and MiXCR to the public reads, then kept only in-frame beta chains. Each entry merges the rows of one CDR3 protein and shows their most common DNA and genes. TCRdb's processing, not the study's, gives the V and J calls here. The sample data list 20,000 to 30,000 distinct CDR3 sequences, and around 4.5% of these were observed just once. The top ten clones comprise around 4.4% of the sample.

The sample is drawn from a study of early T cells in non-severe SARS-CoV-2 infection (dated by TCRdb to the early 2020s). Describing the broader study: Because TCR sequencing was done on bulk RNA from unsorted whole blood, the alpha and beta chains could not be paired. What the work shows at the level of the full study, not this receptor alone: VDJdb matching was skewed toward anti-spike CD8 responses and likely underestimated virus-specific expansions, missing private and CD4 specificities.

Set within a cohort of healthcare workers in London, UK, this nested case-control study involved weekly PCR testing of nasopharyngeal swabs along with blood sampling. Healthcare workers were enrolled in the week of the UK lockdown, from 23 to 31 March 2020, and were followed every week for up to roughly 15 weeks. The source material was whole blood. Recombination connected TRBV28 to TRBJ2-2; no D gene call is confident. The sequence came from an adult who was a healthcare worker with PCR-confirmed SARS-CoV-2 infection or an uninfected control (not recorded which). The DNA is TGTGCCAGCAGTTTAATCTCCGGGGAGCTGTTTTTT. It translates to CASSLISGELFF.